Listed here are 21 T cell receptor beta chains from one sample, sequenced in a study of blood T cell repertoires in COVID-19. Sequenced by immunoSEQ multiplex PCR; TCRdb stores in-frame clones only, minus some. The sample lists about 220,000 clones, roughly 85% seen once, with over 2% in the top ten. The sequenced sample consisted of peripheral blood. The receptors were sampled from a woman between 65 and 79 years old with COVID-19, enrolled during active disease.

The chain couples TRBV5-1 to TRBJ2-6, with TRBD2 identical over 7 bases. Germline CDR1 SGHRS, CDR2 YFSETQ. This CDR3 is built from 16 residues. Germline trimming cut 2 bases from V and 4 bases from J; bases unmatched to any gene: 6. The CDR3 protein is CASSLQLATGANVLTF. As DNA, the CDR3 is TGCGCCAGCAGCTTACAACTAGCGACAGGGGCCAACGTCCTGACTTTC.

This clone was counted once. This sequence joins TRBV9 and TRBJ2-1, with a weak D call TRBD1 (6 bases). The length of the CDR3 is 14 residues. In germline, CDR1 is SGDLS, CDR2 YYNGEE. Trimming removed 3 bases at V and 3 bases at J, with 10 bases between. CDR3 sequence reads: CASSARTDYNEQFF. In DNA, the CDR3 is TGTGCCAGCAGCGCTAGGACAGACTACAATGAGCAGTTCTTC. Looking up the rest from reference TRBV9 and TRBJ2-1 gives the full variable domain: DSGVTQTPKHLITATGQRVTLRCSPRSGDLSVYWYQQSLDQGLQFLIQYYNGEERAKGNILERFSAQQFPDLHSELNLSSLELGDSALYFCASSARTDYNEQFFGPGTRLTVL.

This clone was counted a few times. The J gene is TRBJ2-2, the V gene TRBV27; 7 nucleotides align to TRBD2. The ends lost 10 bases at V and 6 bases at J; junction bases unmatched: 20. This CDR3 spans 17 amino acids. Germline-derived CDR1 and CDR2 are MNHEY and SMNVEV (reference sequence). CDR3 in amino acids: CATQFSGTTSIPGELFF. CDR3 nucleotides: TGTGCCACCCAGTTCAGCGGGACTACCTCCATCCCCGGGGAGCTGTTTTTT.

The chain employs TRBV5-1 and TRBJ1-1; tentatively, D is TRBD1 (6 bases). The germline V gene encodes CDR1 SGHRS and CDR2 YFSETQ. V lost 2 bases and J 5 bases, leaving 13 bases between the germline ends. The CDR3 totals 14 residues. As DNA, the CDR3 is TGCGCCAGCAGCTTAGCAGGGGCTGATACTGAAGCTTTCTTT. Translating gives CASSLAGADTEAFF.

The chain combines TRBV19 with TRBJ2-5; 8 bases line up with TRBD2. After removal of 4 bases from V and 10 bases from J, the junction contained 11 bases not matched to a gene. The CDR3 extends over 14 amino acids. Germline CDR1 LNHDA, CDR2 SQIVND (reference sequence). In DNA form, the CDR3 reads TGTGCCAGTAGTAGTCAGGCCGCCGGGGGGGACCAGTACTTC. Amino acid sequence: CASSSQAAGGDQYF.

This clone was recorded a few times. The chain has TRBV19 and TRBJ1-2; D gene ambiguous. Per the germline V gene, CDR1 is LNHDA and CDR2 is SQIVND (reference sequence). The CDR3 totals 14 residues. The V and J ends lost 3 bases and 2 bases respectively, with 10 bases between them. CDR3 sequence: CASSMSFTNYGYTF. For the CDR3, the DNA is TGTGCCAGTAGTATGAGTTTTACCAACTATGGCTACACCTTC.

This clone was recorded only once. Other nucleotide sequences in the sample specify the same CDR3. The V call is TRBV19, the J call TRBJ1-1; 10 bases align to TRBD1. The V gene's germline CDR1 is LNHDA and CDR2 SQIVND (reference sequence). The trim removed 2 bases at V and 5 bases at J, leaving 2 bases unmatched. The CDR3 runs 14 residues. The CDR3 reads CASSIRQGATEAFF. DNA for the CDR3: TGTGCCAGTAGTATAAGACAGGGGGCGACTGAAGCTTTCTTT.

The chain has TRBV2 and TRBJ1-5, with 8 positions matching TRBD1. The V gene end was trimmed by 7 bases and the J gene end by 2 bases; junction bases not matched to a gene: 7. The CDR3 sequence is 15 residues long. Germline V gene data show CDR1 as SNHLY and CDR2 as FYNNEI. CDR3 amino acids: CASTLQTGGNQPQHF. As DNA, the CDR3 is TGTGCCAGCACCCTACAGACAGGGGGCAATCAGCCCCAGCATTTT.

The rearrangement links TRBV3-1 (or the pseudogene TRBV3-2) to TRBJ2-7; D gene ambiguous. CDR1 and CDR2 from the germline V gene are LGHDT and YNNKEL (reference sequence). Trimming removed 4 bases from V and 9 bases from J, with 19 bases in between. This CDR3 has 14 amino acids. The CDR3 loop reads CASSPQSNNLGQYF. CDR3 bases: TGTGCCAGCAGCCCTCAATCGAATAACCTCGGGCAGTACTTC.

This chain links TRBV5-4 with TRBJ1-5; the match to TRBD1 covers 11 bases. V was pared by 3 bases and J by 7 bases, with 9 bases of the junction left unmatched. Germline V CDR1 and CDR2: SGHNT, YYREEE (reference sequence). The CDR3 is 16 residues long. CDR3 in amino acids: CASSSGTGGFSQPQHF. CDR3 nucleotide sequence: TGTGCCAGCAGCTCCGGGACAGGGGGATTTAGCCAGCCCCAGCATTTT.

The CDR3: CASSSDRVGSPLHF. The CDR3, as DNA: TGCGCCAGCAGCTCGGACAGGGTAGGATCACCCCTCCACTTT. This chain links TRBV5-1 with TRBJ1-6, with 8 bases that match TRBD1. CDR3 length: 14 residues. Per the germline V gene, CDR1 is SGHRS and CDR2 is YFSETQ. Trimming removed 3 bases from V and 10 bases from J; junction bases left unmatched: 6.

The V and J genes are TRBV4-1 and TRBJ2-7; no firm D call. V lost 3 bases and J lost 0, with 15 bases in between. This CDR3 is built from 16 residues. Per germline, CDR1 MGHRA and CDR2 YSYEKL. CDR3 sequence: CASSQVLDRLSYEQYF. The CDR3 DNA sequence: TGCGCCAGCAGCCAGGTACTTGATCGACTCTCCTACGAGCAGTACTTC.

The V call is TRBV6-2 or TRBV6-3, the J call TRBJ2-3, with D possibly TRBD2 on 7 matching bases. Per germline, CDR1 MNHEY and CDR2 SVGEGT. The V end lost 2 bases, the J end lost 2 bases, and 14 bases lay between the germline ends. The CDR3 sequence is 16 residues long. Here the CDR3 reads CASSYDPGGLTDTQYF. The CDR3 DNA reads TGTGCCAGCAGTTACGACCCGGGGGGCCTCACAGATACGCAGTATTTT.

The V gene is TRBV5-5, the J gene TRBJ1-1; 8 nucleotides line up with TRBD1. This CDR3 contains 13 residues. Germline V CDR1 and CDR2: SGHKS, YYEKEE (reference sequence). The ends lost 3 bases at V and 7 bases at J; junction bases unmatched: 5. The CDR3 coding sequence is TGTGCCAGCAGCTGGGGACAGGTGAATGAAGCTTTCTTT. It specifies CASSWGQVNEAFF.

The chain combines TRBV7-3 with TRBJ2-2; TRBD2 aligns across 10 bases. The germline V gene has CDR1 SGHTA and CDR2 FQGTGA. The CDR3 spans 18 residues. V was pared by 4 bases and J by 6 bases, with 14 bases of the junction left unmatched. The CDR3 DNA reads as TGTGCCAGCAGCTCCCAGACAGGAGCGGGAGGGCCAGCCGGGGAGCTGTTTTTT. This translates into CASSSQTGAGGPAGELFF.

The chain couples TRBV6-5 to TRBJ1-5, with TRBD1 identical over 7 bases. V shed 6 bases and J 4 bases; nucleotides not matched to a gene: 9. CDR3 size: 15 residues. Germline CDR1 MNHEY, CDR2 SVGAGI. The CDR3 region is CASSLRQGINQPQHF. CDR3 DNA sequence: TGTGCCAGCAGCCTCCGACAGGGAATAAATCAGCCCCAGCATTTT.

About this clone itself: The junction departs from the called germline gene at one end, perhaps through a read error. The chain recombines TRBV7-7 with TRBJ1-4; 8 bases line up with TRBD1. CDR1 is SSHAT, CDR2 FNYEAQ, per germline (reference sequence). The CDR3 length is 13 residues. This CDR3 is CASSLDREEKLFF. The CDR3 bases are TGTGCTAGCAGCTTGGACAGGGAGGAAAAACTGTTTTTT.

This clone turned up a few times. The chain has TRBV3-1 (or the pseudogene TRBV3-2) and TRBJ1-6; TRBD1 is a possible D gene (5 bases). Between the trimmed V and J ends, which lost 0 bases and 10 bases, there was a span of 13 bases. CDR1 and CDR2 (germline): LGHDT, YNNKEL (reference sequence). The CDR3 contains 15 residues. This CDR3 reads CASSQDRQGSSPLHF. DNA of the CDR3: TGTGCCAGCAGCCAAGATCGGCAGGGAAGCTCACCCCTCCACTTT.

The gene calls are TRBV5-1 and TRBJ1-2; D unresolved. The CDR3 runs 12 residues. The germline gives CDR1 SGHRS, CDR2 YFSETQ. V was cut by 0 bases and J by 4 bases, with 4 bases left in between. For the CDR3, the DNA is TGCGCCAGCAGCTTGGACACCTATGGCTACACCTTC. Its protein is CASSLDTYGYTF.

The chain is built from TRBV7-2 and TRBJ2-3; perhaps TRBD1 as D (5 bases). The V and J ends lost 1 base and 2 bases respectively, with 10 bases between them. The germline V gene has CDR1 SGHTA and CDR2 FQGNSA. The CDR3 is made up of 15 amino acids. The CDR3 loop is CASSLGQGLTDTQYF. The CDR3 DNA reads as TGTGCCAGCAGCTTAGGTCAGGGCCTCACAGATACGCAGTATTTT.

V usage is TRBV11-1 and J usage is TRBJ2-2; 9 positions agree with TRBD1. The CDR3 contains 16 residues. Germline assignment: CDR1 SGHAT and CDR2 FQDESV (reference sequence). With V trimmed by 5 bases and J by 2 bases, 6 bases remained unmatched. CDR3 DNA: TGTGCCAGCAGCCCTCGGACAGGGGCAAACACCGGGGAGCTGTTTTTT. This codes for CASSPRTGANTGELFF. Drawing the rest from reference TRBV11-1 and TRBJ2-2, the complete variable domain is EAEVAQSPRYKITEKSQAVAFWCDPISGHATLYWYRQILGQGPELLVQFQDESVVDDSQLPKDRFSAERLKGVDSTLKIQPAELGDSAMYLCASSPRTGANTGELFFGEGSRLTVL.